The 8 T cell receptor beta chains below were found in one sample sequenced in a study of blood T cells in healthy people across ages. PCR was performed a second time for about 7 to 12 cycles using a sample-barcoded 5' primer and a J-beta primer mix. A single record per CDR3 protein comes from TCRdb applying MiXCR to the 5' RACE reads. The table records about a million distinct CDR3 sequences, 35% to 40% of them present only once. Material: blood. The source of these receptors is a man aged 18 to 29 in good health.

This chain uses TRBV20-1 with TRBJ2-3; 7 bases map to TRBD1. The CDR3 consists of 14 residues. Germline CDR1 DFQATT, CDR2 SNEGSKA (reference sequence). The CDR3 sequence: CRAMGDSFPDTQYF. CDR3 in DNA: TGCAGGGCGATGGGGGACAGTTTCCCAGATACGCAGTATTTT.

The V gene is TRBV6-2 or TRBV6-3, the J gene TRBJ2-1; perhaps TRBD2 as D (7 bases). The J call is in doubt because the DNA end fits TRBJ2-7 better. Per the germline V gene, CDR1 is MNHEY and CDR2 is SVGEGT. This CDR3 contains 16 residues. This CDR3 reads CASARGLSGPYNEQYF. The CDR3 DNA reads TGTGCCAGCGCCCGGGGGCTTAGCGGGCCTTACAATGAGCAGTACTTC.

The V gene is TRBV6-1, the J gene TRBJ1-5; a possible D gene is TRBD1 (5 bases). This CDR3 is built from 15 residues. With 2 bases removed from V and 5 bases from J, the gap between germline ends came to 13 bases. Germline V CDR1 and CDR2: MNHNS, SASEGT. CDR3 protein: CASSEIVQGYQPQHF. Written as DNA, the CDR3 is TGTGCCAGCAGTGAAATAGTCCAGGGATATCAGCCCCAGCATTTT.

V and J are TRBV20-1 and TRBJ1-2; no clear D gene. The CDR3 contains 14 residues. The germline V and J ends were trimmed by 0 bases and 4 bases, with 12 bases remaining between them. Germline lookup yields CDR1 DFQATT and CDR2 SNEGSKA (reference sequence). The CDR3 coding sequence is TGCAGTGCTAGAGATTTAGTGCTGGGCTATGGCTACACCTTC. Protein: CSARDLVLGYGYTF.

V usage is TRBV13 and J usage is TRBJ2-5, with D uncertain. Trimming removed 5 bases at V and 2 bases at J, with 9 bases between. This CDR3 contains 13 residues. Per the germline V gene, CDR1 is PRHDT and CDR2 is FYEKMQ (reference sequence). This chain's CDR3 is CASSEHGQETQYF. The CDR3, as DNA: TGTGCCAGCAGCGAACACGGACAAGAGACCCAGTACTTC.

This clonotype occurred a few times. The gene calls are TRBV9 and TRBJ2-1, with TRBD2 identical over 9 bases. The CDR3 is 17 residues long. The germline CDR1 and CDR2 sequences are SGDLS and YYNGEE. V was pared by 3 bases and J by 0 bases, with 7 bases of the junction left unmatched. CDR3 residues: CASSARIAGDSYNEQFF. The CDR3 DNA is TGTGCCAGCAGCGCCCGAATAGCGGGGGACTCCTACAATGAGCAGTTCTTC.

This clonotype has a handful of counts. The chain couples TRBV6-2 or TRBV6-3 to TRBJ1-5; 7 bases are shared with TRBD1. Trimming cost V 6 bases and J 2 bases; bases outside gene matches: 4. The germline V gene has CDR1 MNHEY and CDR2 SVGEGT. The CDR3 runs to 14 residues. This CDR3 is CASRPTGGNQPQHF. DNA for the CDR3: TGTGCCAGCAGACCTACAGGGGGCAATCAGCCCCAGCATTTT.

The V gene is TRBV7-2, the J gene TRBJ1-6; no reliable D call. This CDR3 contains 18 residues. CDR1 is SGHTA and CDR2 is FQGNSA in the germline V gene. V was trimmed by 1 base and J by 0 bases, leaving 13 bases between them. Here the CDR3 DNA reads TGTGCCAGCAGCTTAGTGCGGATGAAGGGCTCCTATAATTCACCCCTCCACTTT. This codes for CASSLVRMKGSYNSPLHF.